Below, 21 T cell receptor beta chains from the same sample are listed, as sequenced in a study of CD8 T cells in Susac syndrome. Staining with CD27 and CD45RA was used to define memory subsets for TEMRA sorting. It was with random hexamers that about 0.45 to 1 ug RNA was reverse transcribed. TCRdb itself ran the immunoSEQ multiplex PCR reads through MiXCR, one entry per CDR3 protein. The data hold over a thousand distinct CDR3 sequences, with around 72% observed a single time. The sequencing sample was made of CD8+ TEMRA cells from PBMCs. Subset of the sample: FACS-sorted terminally differentiated effector memory CD8+ T cells re-expressing CD45RA (CD8+ TEMRA). These receptors were taken from a human donor with Susac syndrome.

The sample holds a few counts of this clonotype. The V and J genes are TRBV7-9 and TRBJ1-2; 7 positions match TRBD1. The CDR3 spans 17 residues. Trimming at V came to 0 bases and at J to 4 bases, leaving 11 bases not matched to a gene. Germline V gene data show CDR1 as SEHNR and CDR2 as FQNEAQ (reference sequence). This CDR3 reads CASSLAQKDRTPYGYTF. The CDR3 nucleotides are TGTGCCAGCAGCTTAGCCCAAAAGGACAGGACCCCCTATGGCTACACCTTC.

About this clonotype: A much more abundant neighbour one base away suggests this may be a read error. In DNA, the CDR3 is TGTGCCAGCAGCTTTGGCTTAACCGAGCAGTACTTC. The encoded protein is CASSFGLTEQYF. This chain connects TRBV13 to TRBJ2-7; no firm D call. The CDR3 contains 12 residues. The germline V and J ends were trimmed by 3 bases and 6 bases, with 9 bases remaining between them. Germline V gives CDR1 PRHDT, CDR2 FYEKMQ (reference sequence).

V gene TRBV20-1 combines with J gene TRBJ1-1; weak D call: TRBD1 (6 bases). Per germline, CDR1 DFQATT and CDR2 SNEGSKA (reference sequence). This CDR3 is 13 amino acids long. V was cut by 6 bases and J by 0 bases, with 11 bases left in between. This CDR3 is CSARTVMNTEAFF. CDR3 nucleotides: TGCAGTGCGCGGACAGTCATGAACACTGAAGCTTTCTTT.

The V call is TRBV4-3, the J call TRBJ2-2; TRBD2 aligns across 8 bases. With 4 bases clipped from V and 4 bases from J, the junction kept 17 bases outside the gene matches. The CDR3 is 19 residues long. The germline V gene has CDR1 LGHNA and CDR2 YSLEER. In DNA form, the CDR3 reads TGCGCCAGCAGCCCCCACCCCGGAGGGAGCGGGGGCGGCACCGGGGAGCTGTTTTTT. This sequence encodes CASSPHPGGSGGGTGELFF.

The V call is TRBV30, the J call TRBJ2-1, with 10 positions matching TRBD1. Germline trimming cut 5 bases from V and 3 bases from J; bases unmatched to any gene: 1. The CDR3 contains 13 residues. Germline V gene sequence: CDR1 GTSNPN, CDR2 SVGIG (reference sequence). CDR3 residues: CAWGQGDYNEQFF. The CDR3 DNA sequence: TGTGCCTGGGGACAGGGGGACTACAATGAGCAGTTCTTC.

V gene TRBV9 combines with J gene TRBJ2-7; tentatively, D is TRBD1 or TRBD2 (5 bases each). The CDR3 extends over 21 amino acids. V gave up 4 bases and J gave up 0 bases, with 32 bases separating them. The V gene's germline CDR1 is SGDLS and CDR2 YYNGEE. In DNA form, the CDR3 reads TGTGCCAGCAGCCCAAGGGGTGGCATGGCACAGAAACTTAGCGTCTCCTACGAGCAGTACTTC. This translates into CASSPRGGMAQKLSVSYEQYF.

This sequence joins TRBV9 and TRBJ1-3; D is unclear. V was cut by 3 bases and J by 0 bases, with 16 bases left in between. Germline CDR1 is SGDLS and CDR2 is YYNGEE. There are 17 residues in the CDR3. The CDR3 loop is CASSENHGSNSGNTIYF. The CDR3, as DNA: TGTGCCAGCAGCGAAAATCACGGGAGTAACTCTGGAAACACCATATATTTT.

About this clonotype itself: A clone one base away is much larger, so this may be a read error. This sequence joins TRBV9 and TRBJ2-1; perhaps TRBD1 as D (5 bases). The J call is doubtful: the DNA matches TRBJ2-7 better. Germline CDR1 SGDLS, CDR2 YYNGEE. The CDR3 spans 15 residues. CDR3 bases: TGTGCCAGCAGCGTAGTAGGGGTCACCTACAATGAGCAGTACTTC. Translated: CASSVVGVTYNEQYF.

The chain carries TRBV27 and TRBJ1-2; 9 nucleotides align to TRBD1. Germline CDR1 and CDR2: MNHEY and SMNVEV (reference sequence). The CDR3 covers 15 residues. The V segment lost 5 bases and the J segment 6 bases; nucleotides outside the gene matches: 10. This CDR3 reads CASSDPTGGSDGYTF. CDR3 nucleotides: TGTGCCAGCAGTGACCCGACAGGGGGTTCAGATGGCTACACCTTC.

This chain connects TRBV4-3 to TRBJ2-7; 7 positions match TRBD2. With 0 bases clipped from V and 2 bases from J, the junction kept 1 base outside the gene matches. The CDR3 is 14 residues long. Germline V gene sequence: CDR1 LGHNA, CDR2 YSLEER. The CDR3 spells CASSQEGGTYEQYF. DNA of the CDR3: TGCGCCAGCAGCCAAGAGGGAGGGACCTACGAGCAGTACTTC.

The chain has TRBV10-1 and TRBJ2-1; D is possibly TRBD1 or TRBD2 (5 bases each). V lost 2 bases and J 2 bases, leaving 10 bases between the germline ends. The CDR3 extends over 15 amino acids. Looked up from germline, CDR1 is WNHNN and CDR2 is SYGVQD (reference sequence). The CDR3 coding sequence is TGCGCCAGCAGTGAGAGAGGGGTTCCCTACAATGAGCAGTTCTTC. Translation gives CASSERGVPYNEQFF.

Comments on this clonotype: A much more abundant neighbour one base away suggests this may be a read error. This rearrangement joins TRBV9 to TRBJ2-1; the D call may be TRBD1 or TRBD2 (6 bases each). Trimming removed 2 bases from V and 13 bases from J, with 19 bases in between. Looked up from germline, CDR1 is SGDLS and CDR2 is YYNGEE. The CDR3 length is 14 residues. In nucleotides, the CDR3 is TGTGCCAGCAGCGTCTACGGCCCGGGGGACATTCAGTTCTTC. It encodes CASSVYGPGDIQFF.

In the case of this clonotype: A much more abundant neighbour one base away suggests this may be a read error. The chain uses TRBV5-4 and TRBJ1-5; possible D gene TRBD1, 6 bases. The CDR3 consists of 14 residues. The V gene's germline CDR1 is SGHNT and CDR2 YYREEE (reference sequence). The CDR3 nucleotides read TGTGCCAGTGGCTTAGGGGGTAGCATTCAGCCCCAGCATTTT. Amino acid sequence: CASGLGGSIQPQHF.

The chain has TRBV20-1 and TRBJ1-5; 7 bases are shared with TRBD1. CDR1 DFQATT and CDR2 SNEGSKA come from the germline V gene (reference sequence). The CDR3 runs to 15 residues. V shed 6 bases and J 8 bases; nucleotides not matched to a gene: 16. The chain's CDR3 is CSAPYGTAHFKPQHF. CDR3 nucleotide sequence: TGCAGTGCACCCTACGGGACAGCTCATTTTAAGCCCCAGCATTTT.

The table lists this clonotype with a count of one. The gene calls are TRBV27 and TRBJ1-1; D uncertain. Per germline, CDR1 MNHEY and CDR2 SMNVEV (reference sequence). V lost 5 bases to trimming and J lost 2 bases, with 6 bases between them. This CDR3 comprises 12 residues. In nucleotides, the CDR3 is TGTGCCAGCAGTGAGGGTAACACTGAAGCTTTCTTT. Translated, it gives CASSEGNTEAFF.

V gene TRBV11-1 combines with J gene TRBJ2-6, with a possible D match to TRBD1 (5 bases). This CDR3 has 20 amino acids. Germline lookup yields CDR1 SGHAT and CDR2 FQDESV (reference sequence). Trimming shortened V by 1 base and J by 3 bases, and 22 bases separated the two germline ends. The CDR3 DNA reads as TGTGCCAGCAGCTTAGAGGGCAGGGATTCTTACCACTTTGGGGCCAACGTCCTGACTTTC. It codes for CASSLEGRDSYHFGANVLTF.

The rearrangement links TRBV19 to TRBJ1-6; D remains unclear. CDR1 is LNHDA, CDR2 SQIVND, per germline (reference sequence). V lost 7 bases and J lost 9, with 7 bases in between. This CDR3 contains 11 residues. CDR3 region: CASTRSSPLHF. The CDR3 DNA reads as TGTGCCAGTACCAGGAGTTCACCCCTCCACTTT.

The CDR3 DNA sequence: TGTGCCAGCAGCGCCCGCGGGGGGGGCTTCTTC. Residues: CASSARGGGFF. The rearrangement links TRBV9 to TRBJ2-1; 9 bases are a match to TRBD2. Germline V CDR1 and CDR2: SGDLS, YYNGEE. The trim removed 3 bases at V and 16 bases at J, leaving 5 bases unmatched. The CDR3 totals 11 residues.

Concerning this clonotype itself: At one boundary the junction diverges from the germline segment, which might be a read error. V and J are TRBV28 and TRBJ2-1; D might be TRBD2 (5 bases). CDR1 and CDR2 (germline): MDHEN, SYDVKM. The length of the CDR3 is 14 residues. The CDR3: CASCPLDSNNELFF. The CDR3 nucleotides read TGTGCCAGCTGTCCCCTGGACTCGAACAATGAGCTGTTCTTC.

This clonotype is classed as large. This chain connects TRBV4-3 to TRBJ1-1; D not resolved. Germline V gene data show CDR1 as LGHNA and CDR2 as YSLEER. The CDR3 loop spans 14 amino acids. Trimming removed 4 bases from V and 1 base from J, with 10 bases in between. The CDR3 DNA follows: TGCGCCAGCAGCCTTGGAGAGCCGAACACTGAAGCTTTCTTT. Encoded protein: CASSLGEPNTEAFF.

This clonotype counts as large. The genes are TRBV28 and TRBJ2-5; TRBD2 matches at 10 bases. The V gene's germline CDR1 is MDHEN and CDR2 SYDVKM. Trimming cost V 6 bases and J 0 bases; bases outside gene matches: 7. This CDR3 has 16 amino acids. The CDR3, as DNA: TGTGCCAGCAGCCCCACTAGCGGGGTAAACCAAGAGACCCAGTACTTC. This gives the protein CASSPTSGVNQETQYF.